Presented here are 9 T cell receptor beta chains from one specimen sequenced in a study of cytomegalovirus exposure and HLA in healthy donors. PCR was performed using 60 Vbeta and 13 Jbeta primers. The table came from immunoSEQ multiplex PCR; TCRdb's copy has only in-frame clones and leaves some out. The sample lists 80,000 to 95,000 clones, about 68% occurring once. The sample was PBMCs. These receptors were collected from a human donor in good health.

The chain combines TRBV5-1 with TRBJ1-1; D is uncertain. The CDR3 extends over 13 amino acids. V lost 6 bases and J lost 0, with 9 bases in between. Per germline, CDR1 SGHRS and CDR2 YFSETQ. Written as DNA, the CDR3 is TGCGCCAGCACCACAGCCCTGAACACTGAAGCTTTCTTT. It is translated as CASTTALNTEAFF.

Note on this clone: Its ends do not fully match the called genes, so a read error is possible. The chain recombines TRBV5-6 with TRBJ1-2; possible D gene TRBD1, 6 bases. CDR1 is SGHDT, CDR2 YYEEEE, per germline. The length of the CDR3 is 13 residues. The CDR3 coding sequence is TGTGCCAGCAGATTGGGGGGGCCGTATGGCTACACCTTC. This codes for CASRLGGPYGYTF.

The gene calls are TRBV10-1 and TRBJ1-5; 7 bases are a match to TRBD1. J gave up 4 bases and V 2 bases, and 8 bases lay outside the gene matches. This CDR3 has 16 residues. Germline-derived CDR1 and CDR2 are WNHNN and SYGVQD (reference sequence). DNA of the CDR3: TGCGCCAGCAGTGAGGGTTGGGACAGACAGAATCAGCCCCAGCATTTT. Translation: CASSEGWDRQNQPQHF.

This clone has only a few counts. The rearrangement links TRBV5-6 to TRBJ1-2; perhaps TRBD1 as D (5 bases). This CDR3 has 14 amino acids. Trimming left V 2 bases short and J 6 bases short, with 14 bases between. The V gene's germline CDR1 is SGHDT and CDR2 YYEEEE. The CDR3 region has the DNA TGTGCCAGCAGCTTAGGAGGGGCAGAAAATGGCTACACCTTC. Amino acids: CASSLGGAENGYTF.

The sample holds a few counts of this clone. The CDR3 sequence: CASSLALSSGANVLTF. The CDR3 DNA is TGTGCCAGCAGCTTAGCCCTGAGCTCTGGGGCCAACGTCCTGACTTTC. J is TRBJ2-6 and V is TRBV7-2, with no clear D. CDR1 is SGHTA and CDR2 is FQGNSA in the germline V gene. V lost 0 bases and J lost 0, with 6 bases in between. The CDR3 contains 16 residues.

The chain carries TRBV30 and TRBJ2-7; tentatively, D is TRBD1 (5 bases). Germline CDR1 is GTSNPN and CDR2 is SVGIG (reference sequence). The V gene lost 0 bases and the J gene lost 3 bases, with 12 bases spanning the gap. The CDR3 spans 14 residues. CDR3 coding DNA: TGTGCCTGGAGTGTATTTAGGGGTAACTACGAGCAGTACTTC. Translated: CAWSVFRGNYEQYF.

This chain links TRBV5-4 with TRBJ2-7, with 7 bases lining up with TRBD2. With 2 bases clipped from V and 0 bases from J, the junction kept 2 bases outside the gene matches. The germline gives CDR1 SGHNT, CDR2 YYREEE (reference sequence). There are 14 residues in the CDR3. The CDR3 sequence: CASSLSGVSYEQYF. The CDR3 DNA reads as TGTGCCAGCAGCTTAAGCGGGGTCTCCTACGAGCAGTACTTC.

V and J are TRBV6-1 and TRBJ1-1; the D is unclear. The germline V and J ends were trimmed by 8 bases and 10 bases, with 17 bases remaining between them. The length of the CDR3 is 12 residues. CDR1 and CDR2 (germline): MNHNS, SASEGT. CDR3 loop: CASGPGVFGAFF. CDR3 DNA sequence: TGTGCCAGCGGACCGGGAGTCTTTGGAGCTTTCTTT.

The chain has TRBV5-6 and TRBJ1-3; D is unclear. Trimming left V 4 bases short and J 0 bases short, with 17 bases between. The germline CDR1 and CDR2 sequences are SGHDT and YYEEEE. The length of the CDR3 is 17 residues. DNA for the CDR3: TGTGCCAGCAGCCCCCTGGGCCCCCAGCTCTCTGGAAACACCATATATTTT. Its translation is CASSPLGPQLSGNTIYF.